The T cell receptor (beta chain) described here comes from a study of shared clonotypes between healthy human individuals. Findings and caveats of the study: Memory subsets generally showed smaller estimated richness than naive subsets did.

Assay execution proceeded at the deep level. Here immunoSEQ multiplex PCR was the method, and the copy in TCRdb shows in-frame clones only, minus some. The sample shows 2 million to 2.5 million clones, about 90% of them seen only once. Worth noting for this clone: What it binds is unknown.

Only Caucasian adults living in Nashville, Tennessee served as donors. Trimming stripped 4 bases from V and 3 bases from J, with 9 bases between. There are 13 residues in the CDR3. Germline CDR1 and CDR2: SNHLY and FYNNEI. The chain recombines TRBV2 with TRBJ2-5, with D tentatively TRBD2 (5 bases). This TCR was sampled from a young man in good health. Some clones in this sample may be carry-over from other donors' samples. The sample consisted of naive CD4+ T cells from PBMCs. Regarding subset: CD45RA+ positively selected. The DNA of the CDR3 is TGTGCCAGCAGTGGAGAAGCGGAAGAGACCCAGTACTTC. Amino acids: CASSGEAEETQYF.